Shown below are 32 T cell receptor beta chains from a single sample sequenced in a study of T cell changes during pregnancy in multiple sclerosis. Measured with immunoSEQ multiplex PCR; TCRdb has only the in-frame clones, and not every one. Seen here are 30,000 to 45,000 clones, about 93% observed once, and the top ten hold around 0.4%. Specimen: CD4+ T cells from peripheral blood mononuclear cells, collected after pregnancy. These receptors originate from a female donor in good health, enrolled as a control in a pregnancy study.

This clone was seen just once. The chain recombines TRBV6-1 with TRBJ2-7; a weak D match, TRBD1 (5 bases). V was shortened by 1 base and J by 0 bases, with 16 bases between the two germline ends. The CDR3 is made up of 17 amino acids. Germline CDR1 is MNHNS and CDR2 is SASEGT. CDR3 bases: TGTGCCAGCAGTGAAGGCCGGACACCTCTCCTCTCCTACGAGCAGTACTTC. This gives the protein CASSEGRTPLLSYEQYF.

This rearrangement joins TRBV5-4 to TRBJ2-3; TRBD2 agrees at 12 bases. The CDR3 totals 16 residues. From germline, CDR1 is SGHNT and CDR2 YYREEE (reference sequence). Trimming at V came to 4 bases and at J to 5 bases, leaving 8 bases not matched to a gene. The CDR3 DNA follows: TGTGCCAGCAGCCCAGGACTAGCGGGAACAGGAGATACGCAGTATTTT. Translating gives CASSPGLAGTGDTQYF.

This clone was seen a few times. V gene TRBV7-2 combines with J gene TRBJ1-1, with D maybe TRBD1 (5 bases). This CDR3 contains 13 residues. V was shortened by 7 bases and J by 9 bases, with 18 bases between the two germline ends. Germline V gene data show CDR1 as SGHTA and CDR2 as FQGNSA. The CDR3 coding sequence is TGTGCCAGCACCCTAGGCCCTACAGGCAAAGCTTTCTTT. Its translation: CASTLGPTGKAFF.

V is TRBV27 and J is TRBJ1-4; weak D call: TRBD1 (6 bases). V was trimmed by 6 bases and J by 5 bases, leaving 16 bases between them. This CDR3 comprises 15 residues. Germline CDR1 MNHEY, CDR2 SMNVEV (reference sequence). The CDR3: CASRRRQGSNEKLFF. The CDR3 coding sequence is TGTGCCAGCAGGCGACGGCAGGGGAGCAATGAAAAACTGTTTTTT.

CDR3 in amino acids: CASSVDRRAYGYTF. The CDR3 DNA sequence: TGTGCCAGCAGCGTAGATAGGAGAGCCTATGGCTACACCTTC. The J gene is TRBJ1-2, the V gene TRBV9; D is unclear. In germline, CDR1 is SGDLS, CDR2 YYNGEE. V was clipped by 0 bases and J by 4 bases, with 10 bases between them. This CDR3 has 14 amino acids.

The chain is built from TRBV4-1 and TRBJ1-2; tentatively, D is TRBD1 (5 bases). Trimming removed 1 base at V and 5 bases at J, with 14 bases between. The CDR3 is 15 amino acids. The germline V gene has CDR1 MGHRA and CDR2 YSYEKL. The CDR3 DNA sequence: TGCGCCAGCAGCCAAGGGGGGGGTTTTCATTATGGCTACACCTTC. Protein: CASSQGGGFHYGYTF.

The chain has TRBV18 and TRBJ2-1; a weak D match, TRBD2 (5 bases). The V end was cut by 3 bases, the J end by 10 bases, with 10 bases between. Per germline, CDR1 KGHSH and CDR2 LQKENI. The length of the CDR3 is 12 residues. As DNA, the CDR3 is TGTGCCAGCTCACCGCGTACGGGGGAGCAGTTCTTC. Translating gives CASSPRTGEQFF.

This chain connects TRBV7-8 to TRBJ1-1, with 8 bases that match TRBD1. This CDR3 contains 15 residues. Germline V gene lookup returns CDR1 SGHVS and CDR2 FQNEAQ. V was clipped by 5 bases and J by 1 base; unmatched bases: 6. This CDR3 reads CASSKSQGANTEAFF. DNA for the CDR3: TGTGCCAGCAGCAAATCCCAGGGGGCGAACACTGAAGCTTTCTTT.

The count of this clone is one. The chain carries TRBV7-8 and TRBJ1-4; TRBD1 matches 7 bases. The CDR3 loop spans 17 amino acids. Germline V gene sequence: CDR1 SGHVS, CDR2 FQNEAQ. V lost 6 bases, J lost 8 bases, and 18 bases stayed unmatched. CDR3 sequence: CASRRRGLGVLGEKLFF. Written as DNA, the CDR3 is TGTGCCAGCAGGCGAAGGGGGCTGGGGGTTTTAGGCGAAAAACTGTTTTTT.

The chain links TRBV25-1 to TRBJ1-2; TRBD1 might be the D (6 bases). The length of the CDR3 is 13 residues. V gave up 8 bases and J gave up 7 bases, with 17 bases separating them. Germline V gene sequence: CDR1 MGHDK, CDR2 SYGVNS. The CDR3 DNA reads TGTGCCAGCGGGGGCTCGGGATTTTCTGGCTACACCTTC. This gives the protein CASGGSGFSGYTF.

The chain joins TRBV6-5 to TRBJ2-7; D is perhaps TRBD1 (6 bases). V lost 2 bases, J lost 6 bases, and 17 bases lay in between. Germline V gives CDR1 MNHEY, CDR2 SVGAGI. The CDR3 contains 15 residues. The CDR3 region is CASSYQTTGIAEQYF. The CDR3 DNA reads TGTGCCAGCAGTTACCAAACCACAGGGATCGCCGAGCAGTACTTC.

The rearrangement uses TRBV6-6 and TRBJ2-7; a weak D match, TRBD2 (6 bases). The V end was cut by 6 bases, the J end by 2 bases, with 20 bases between. The CDR3 is 16 amino acids. CDR1 MNHNY and CDR2 SVGAGI come from the germline V gene (reference sequence). The CDR3 DNA reads TGTGCCAGCAGGACCCCGACTAGTTTTGGTGCCTACGAGCAGTACTTC. It translates to CASRTPTSFGAYEQYF.

The J gene is TRBJ1-4, the V gene TRBV19, with a tentative D call TRBD1 (5 bases). Trimming took 10 bases from V and 4 from J, leaving 13 bases between them. The CDR3 is made up of 13 amino acids. Germline lookup yields CDR1 LNHDA and CDR2 SQIVND (reference sequence). The CDR3: CAIKGTYNEKLFF. In nucleotides, the CDR3 is TGTGCCATCAAGGGGACTTATAATGAAAAACTGTTTTTT.

The V and J genes are TRBV30 and TRBJ2-7; perhaps TRBD1 as D (5 bases). Looked up from germline, CDR1 is GTSNPN and CDR2 is SVGIG (reference sequence). Trimming removed 3 bases at V and 5 bases at J, with 11 bases between. The CDR3 sequence is 12 residues long. The CDR3 protein is CAWSPNRNEQYF. The CDR3 DNA sequence: TGTGCCTGGAGCCCTAACAGGAACGAGCAGTACTTC.

The genes are TRBV18 and TRBJ2-7, with TRBD2 identical over 13 bases. V shed 3 bases, J shed 6 bases, and the junction held 8 bases outside the gene matches. CDR1 is KGHSH, CDR2 LQKENI, per germline. The CDR3 is 16 residues long. This CDR3 is CASSPPGTSGKGEQYF. CDR3 in DNA: TGTGCCAGCTCACCTCCCGGGACTAGCGGGAAGGGCGAGCAGTACTTC.

The gene calls are TRBV7-2 and TRBJ2-7; 9 nucleotides line up with TRBD2. The CDR3 spans 13 residues. Trimming removed 5 bases from V and 6 bases from J; junction bases left unmatched: 5. Germline V lookup: CDR1 SGHTA, CDR2 FQGNSA. This CDR3 is CASSEWRGGEQYF. The CDR3, as DNA: TGTGCCAGCAGCGAGTGGCGGGGGGGCGAGCAGTACTTC.

This chain joins TRBV27 and TRBJ1-5; tentatively, D is TRBD1 (6 bases). CDR3 length equals 14 residues. From germline, CDR1 is MNHEY and CDR2 SMNVEV (reference sequence). Trimming stripped 6 bases from V and 7 bases from J, with 16 bases between. Here the CDR3 reads CASRLTGRGQPQHF. The CDR3 nucleotides are TGTGCCAGCAGATTAACAGGGCGGGGGCAGCCCCAGCATTTT.

The genes are TRBV29-1 and TRBJ2-4; the match to TRBD2 covers 7 bases. V dropped 5 bases and J dropped 0; count of bases not matched to a gene: 13. The CDR3 covers 17 residues. Per germline, CDR1 SQVTM and CDR2 ANQGSEA. The CDR3 DNA is TGCAGCGTTTACGGGTGGGAACGGGGGGTAGCCAAAAACATTCAGTACTTC. As protein: CSVYGWERGVAKNIQYF.

The chain recombines TRBV6-6 with TRBJ1-5; 7 nucleotides agree with TRBD1. The V segment lost 6 bases and the J segment 5 bases; nucleotides outside the gene matches: 7. CDR3 length equals 14 residues. Germline V gene data show CDR1 as MNHNY and CDR2 as SVGAGI (reference sequence). CDR3: CASRRDSTYQPQHF. The CDR3 nucleotides read TGTGCCAGCAGGCGGGACAGCACATATCAGCCCCAGCATTTT.

The CDR3 DNA reads as TGCAGCGTTGAACCACAGGGGGGCCCCGAGCAGTACTTC. Protein sequence: CSVEPQGGPEQYF. This chain connects TRBV29-1 to TRBJ2-7; TRBD1 matches at 8 bases. V lost 2 bases and J lost 6; bases outside the gene matches: 6. CDR3 size: 13 residues. Germline-derived CDR1 and CDR2 are SQVTM and ANQGSEA.

CDR3 DNA sequence: TGCAGCGTCCGGGTACAGGGTTTCTCCCAAACTAATGAAAAACTGTTTTTT. It specifies CSVRVQGFSQTNEKLFF. The chain carries TRBV29-1 and TRBJ1-4, with D possibly matching TRBD1 (6 bases). Trimming pared 6 bases from V and 1 base from J, leaving 21 bases between. Germline-derived CDR1 and CDR2 are SQVTM and ANQGSEA. The CDR3 is 17 residues long.

This chain joins TRBV11-2 and TRBJ2-3; D might be TRBD1 (5 bases). Germline loops: CDR1 SGHAT, CDR2 FQNNGV. This CDR3 contains 16 residues. Trimming cost V 0 bases and J 5 bases, with 15 bases left between them. CDR3 nucleotide sequence: TGTGCCAGCAGCTTAGAAGGGGAACTATTGGGAGATACGCAGTATTTT. Its translation is CASSLEGELLGDTQYF.

J is TRBJ1-2 and V is TRBV5-6; D ambiguous. Germline values: CDR1 SGHDT, CDR2 YYEEEE. CDR3 length: 14 residues. The V gene lost 7 bases and the J gene lost 4 bases, with 17 bases spanning the gap. The CDR3 coding sequence is TGTGCCAGCCACGCGGGCTCCTTACCCTATGGCTACACCTTC. It encodes CASHAGSLPYGYTF.

This sequence joins TRBV4-1 and TRBJ1-4, with a weak D call TRBD1 (6 bases). Per the germline V gene, CDR1 is MGHRA and CDR2 is YSYEKL. V lost 1 base and J lost 5, with 11 bases in between. The CDR3 covers 15 residues. CDR3 DNA: TGCGCCAGCAGCCAAGGACAGGCCGAGAATGAAAAACTGTTTTTT. It specifies CASSQGQAENEKLFF.

The gene calls are TRBV19 and TRBJ1-2; D uncertain. The CDR3 is 12 residues long. CDR1 LNHDA and CDR2 SQIVND come from the germline V gene (reference sequence). The V end lost 2 bases, the J end lost 4 bases, and 5 bases lay between the germline ends. The CDR3 DNA follows: TGTGCCAGTAGTATATCGGTCTATGGCTACACCTTC. It yields the protein CASSISVYGYTF.

Written as DNA, the CDR3 is TGTGCCAGCAGCTTGTACCTTGGACAGACCACGGGGCCCCAGCATTTT. Translating it yields CASSLYLGQTTGPQHF. The rearrangement uses TRBV5-6 and TRBJ1-5; perhaps TRBD1 as D (6 bases). Germline assignment: CDR1 SGHDT and CDR2 YYEEEE. Trimming removed 1 base at V and 9 bases at J, with 20 bases between. This CDR3 has 16 amino acids.

Note on this clone: Germline is not matched at one junction end, which may reflect a read error. The chain is built from TRBV15 and TRBJ2-5, with D hard to call. Per the germline V gene, CDR1 is LNHNV and CDR2 is YYDKDF (reference sequence). The CDR3 runs to 17 residues. Here the CDR3 DNA reads TGTGCCACCAGCGGAGAGAGAGGAACCCCCCGGCAAGAGACCCAGTACTTC. It is translated as CATSGERGTPRQETQYF.

The chain is built from TRBV7-8 and TRBJ2-1, with TRBD1 identical over 8 bases. The CDR3 is made up of 13 amino acids. Germline V gene lookup returns CDR1 SGHVS and CDR2 FQNEAQ. V trimming: 8 bases; J trimming: 8 bases; junction bases outside the gene matches: 8. The CDR3 here is CASLTGAGDEQFF. CDR3 bases: TGTGCCAGCTTGACAGGGGCAGGGGATGAGCAGTTCTTC.

This chain uses TRBV30 with TRBJ1-1, with D unresolved. The CDR3 is 11 amino acids. Trimming removed 4 bases at V and 7 bases at J, with 10 bases between. The germline V gene has CDR1 GTSNPN and CDR2 SVGIG (reference sequence). CDR3 amino acids: CAWTPLSEAFF. The CDR3 coding sequence is TGTGCCTGGACCCCTTTGAGTGAAGCTTTCTTT.

The chain uses TRBV7-2 and TRBJ2-7, with D perhaps TRBD2 (5 bases). V was clipped by 1 base and J by 7 bases, with 11 bases between them. Germline CDR1 is SGHTA and CDR2 is FQGNSA. The CDR3 covers 13 residues. This chain's CDR3 is CASSLGLGGEQYF. Here the CDR3 DNA reads TGTGCCAGCAGCTTAGGTCTAGGAGGTGAGCAGTACTTC.

V gene TRBV27 combines with J gene TRBJ2-6, with D perhaps TRBD2 (5 bases). The germline V gene encodes CDR1 MNHEY and CDR2 SMNVEV (reference sequence). The CDR3 spans 15 residues. The V end lost 7 bases, the J end lost 2 bases, and 12 bases lay between the germline ends. The CDR3 is CASTLTGAGANVLTF. The DNA of the CDR3 is TGTGCCAGCACCTTAACCGGGGCTGGGGCCAACGTCCTGACTTTC.

This chain links TRBV2 with TRBJ1-4; 8 positions match TRBD1. This CDR3 comprises 13 residues. V was clipped by 8 bases and J by 10 bases; unmatched bases: 9. Per germline, CDR1 SNHLY and CDR2 FYNNEI. CDR3 coding DNA: TGTGCCAGCCAGGTCACAGGGGGGGGAAAACTGTTTTTT. Protein product: CASQVTGGGKLFF.